Below, 13 T cell receptor beta chains from the same sample are listed, as sequenced in a study of blood T cell repertoires in COVID-19. The assay was immunoSEQ multiplex PCR, and TCRdb's table has in-frame clones only and misses some. The sample yields approximately 110,000 clones, over 75% seen once. The source material was peripheral blood. The receptors derive from a woman between 45 and 60 years old with acute or convalescent COVID-19.

The chain is built from TRBV30 and TRBJ1-1; D uncertain. CDR3 length: 13 amino acids. Between the trimmed V and J ends, which lost 4 bases and 0 bases, there was a span of 9 bases. Germline V gene lookup returns CDR1 GTSNPN and CDR2 SVGIG (reference sequence). DNA for the CDR3: TGTGCCTGGACAACTACTATGAACACTGAAGCTTTCTTT. Translating it yields CAWTTTMNTEAFF.

This chain joins TRBV5-1 and TRBJ1-1; D possibly corresponds to TRBD1 (5 bases). The germline V gene encodes CDR1 SGHRS and CDR2 YFSETQ. CDR3 length equals 15 residues. V was pared by 6 bases and J by 0 bases, with 15 bases between. CDR3 sequence reads: CASTSAGHMNTEAFF. The CDR3 region has the DNA TGCGCCAGCACCTCAGCAGGGCACATGAACACTGAAGCTTTCTTT.

The J gene is TRBJ2-2, the V gene TRBV5-1, with 7 bases identical to TRBD1. Trimming cost V 4 bases and J 0 bases; bases outside gene matches: 3. Germline V gene lookup returns CDR1 SGHRS and CDR2 YFSETQ. The CDR3 runs to 15 residues. The CDR3 coding sequence is TGCGCCAGCAGCCACGGGACAGCGAACACCGGGGAGCTGTTTTTT. Amino acids: CASSHGTANTGELFF. Based on the CDR3 plus reference TRBV5-1 and TRBJ2-2, the full variable domain is KAGVTQTPRYLIKTRGQQVTLSCSPISGHRSVSWYQQTPGQGLQFLFEYFSETQRNKGNFPGRFSGRQFSNSRSEMNVSTLELGDSALYLCASSHGTANTGELFFGEGSRLTVL.

This clone was picked up one time. The J gene is TRBJ1-5, the V gene TRBV6-5, with D unresolved. Germline assignment: CDR1 MNHEY and CDR2 SVGAGI. Trimming pared 6 bases from V and 2 bases from J, leaving 11 bases between. This CDR3 is built from 14 residues. CDR3 protein: CASSPGSGNQPQHF. In DNA, the CDR3 is TGTGCCAGCAGCCCGGGGTCAGGCAATCAGCCCCAGCATTTT.

The table lists this clone with a count of one. The rearrangement joins TRBV7-9 to TRBJ1-2; 7 bases match TRBD1. V shed 1 base and J 6 bases; nucleotides not matched to a gene: 5. Germline values: CDR1 SEHNR, CDR2 FQNEAQ (reference sequence). The CDR3 totals 14 residues. CDR3 residues: CASSLDGTVNGYTF. The CDR3 nucleotides are TGTGCCAGCAGCTTAGACGGGACAGTAAATGGCTACACCTTC.

The gene calls are TRBV28 and TRBJ2-7; 7 positions match TRBD1. This CDR3 region has 15 residues. Germline V gives CDR1 MDHEN, CDR2 SYDVKM. Trimming removed 4 bases from V and 4 bases from J; junction bases left unmatched: 10. This chain's CDR3 is CASSSSTGLLYEQYF. CDR3 bases: TGTGCCAGCAGTTCATCGACAGGGCTCCTTTACGAGCAGTACTTC.

The rearrangement uses TRBV2 and TRBJ1-4; D call uncertain. V lost 4 bases to trimming and J lost 4 bases, with 7 bases between them. Germline V gene sequence: CDR1 SNHLY, CDR2 FYNNEI. CDR3 length: 13 residues. CDR3 bases: TGTGCCAGCAGTGGGGAGGTTAATGAAAAACTGTTTTTT. As protein: CASSGEVNEKLFF.

V gene TRBV10-3 combines with J gene TRBJ2-3; the match to TRBD2 covers 9 bases. The trim removed 4 bases at V and 2 bases at J, leaving 4 bases unmatched. The CDR3 extends over 15 amino acids. The germline CDR1 and CDR2 sequences are ENHRY and SYGVKD. The CDR3 coding sequence is TGTGCCATCAGTGGCCTAGCGGGGAACACAGATACGCAGTATTTT. Translated, it gives CAISGLAGNTDTQYF.

This clone has a single count. The rearrangement joins TRBV27 to TRBJ2-7, with a weak D call TRBD2 (6 bases). CDR3 size: 10 residues. V gave up 4 bases and J gave up 13 bases, with 11 bases separating them. CDR1 and CDR2 from the germline V gene are MNHEY and SMNVEV (reference sequence). CDR3 coding DNA: TGTGCCAGCAGTTCCCGGGACTCTTACTTC. Translated: CASSSRDSYF.

The chain is built from TRBV7-6 and TRBJ1-2; 8 bases agree with TRBD1. J gave up 2 bases and V 2 bases, and 4 bases lay outside the gene matches. Per the germline V gene, CDR1 is SGHVS and CDR2 is FNYEAQ. The CDR3 is 15 amino acids. CDR3 DNA: TGTGCCAGCAGCTTAAACAGGGGGGGAAACTATGGCTACACCTTC. Translating gives CASSLNRGGNYGYTF. Filled out from reference TRBV7-6 and TRBJ1-2, the complete variable domain reads GAGVSQSPRYKVTKRGQDVALRCDPISGHVSLYWYRQALGQGPEFLTYFNYEAQQDKSGLPNDRFSAERPEGSISTLTIQRTEQRDSAMYRCASSLNRGGNYGYTFGSGTRLTVV.

The gene calls are TRBV3-1 (or the pseudogene TRBV3-2) and TRBJ1-2; D possibly corresponds to TRBD1 (6 bases). The germline gives CDR1 LGHDT, CDR2 YNNKEL (reference sequence). The CDR3 extends over 14 amino acids. The V and J ends lost 0 bases and 8 bases respectively, with 13 bases between them. The CDR3 is CASSQDRWGGGYTF. The CDR3 DNA reads TGTGCCAGCAGCCAAGATAGGTGGGGGGGCGGCTACACCTTC.

The chain combines TRBV12-3 or TRBV12-4 with TRBJ1-2; D is possibly TRBD1 (5 bases). This CDR3 has 13 residues. Between the trimmed V and J ends, which lost 1 base and 5 bases, there was a span of 8 bases. Here the CDR3 reads CASSLGRQYGYTF. CDR3 DNA sequence: TGTGCCAGCAGTTTAGGGAGACAGTATGGCTACACCTTC.

The chain joins TRBV19 to TRBJ1-1, with unresolved D. Germline V CDR1 and CDR2: LNHDA, SQIVND (reference sequence). This CDR3 region has 14 residues. Trimming left V 0 bases short and J 6 bases short, with 11 bases between. This CDR3 reads CASSIDLAAPEAFF. The DNA of the CDR3 is TGTGCCAGTAGTATAGATCTAGCGGCCCCTGAAGCTTTCTTT.